These T cell receptor beta chains were read from a single sample in a study of a mutant IDH1 vaccine in newly diagnosed glioma. Their target antigens are unknown. The assay was immunoSEQ multiplex PCR, and TCRdb's table has in-frame clones only and misses some. The table records 44,000 or so clones, 80% to 85% of them present only once. This specimen was PBMCs, taken from a glioma patient whose treatment included an IDH1 peptide vaccine. These receptors all come from a woman aged 40 to 55 with glioma. Some clones in this sample may be carry-over from other donors' samples. Both conserved end residues are part of each CDR3. Fields, in order: J gene, CDR3 length, D gene, V gene, CDR3 protein. A D gene is named only where the DNA matches it firmly.

TRBJ1-1 | 14 | TRBD1 | TRBV25-1 | CASSARDSYTEAFF
TRBJ1-2 | 15 | . | TRBV6-6 | CASSSRGGSSDGYTF
TRBJ2-7 | 13 | . | TRBV5-1 | CASSFWGRHEQYF
TRBJ2-1 | 15 | . | TRBV5-1 | CASSLEQAAYNEQFF
TRBJ1-1 | 15 | . | TRBV21-1 | CASSKERRRGTEAFF
TRBJ2-2 | 13 | . | TRBV6-5 | CASRAGARGELFF
TRBJ1-3 | 15 | . | TRBV5-4 | CASSLGTESGNTIYF
TRBJ1-1 | 11 | . | TRBV29-1 | CSVSSNTEAFF
TRBJ2-2 | 16 | TRBD1 | TRBV7-6 | CASSLTGTGIAGELFF
TRBJ1-5 | 17 | . | TRBV28 | CASSPISGPRGYQPQHF
TRBJ1-4 | 16 | TRBD1 | TRBV6-6 | CASRLPRQGQGEKLFF
TRBJ2-3 | 18 | TRBD2 | TRBV18 | CASSPVGLAGGPTDTQYF